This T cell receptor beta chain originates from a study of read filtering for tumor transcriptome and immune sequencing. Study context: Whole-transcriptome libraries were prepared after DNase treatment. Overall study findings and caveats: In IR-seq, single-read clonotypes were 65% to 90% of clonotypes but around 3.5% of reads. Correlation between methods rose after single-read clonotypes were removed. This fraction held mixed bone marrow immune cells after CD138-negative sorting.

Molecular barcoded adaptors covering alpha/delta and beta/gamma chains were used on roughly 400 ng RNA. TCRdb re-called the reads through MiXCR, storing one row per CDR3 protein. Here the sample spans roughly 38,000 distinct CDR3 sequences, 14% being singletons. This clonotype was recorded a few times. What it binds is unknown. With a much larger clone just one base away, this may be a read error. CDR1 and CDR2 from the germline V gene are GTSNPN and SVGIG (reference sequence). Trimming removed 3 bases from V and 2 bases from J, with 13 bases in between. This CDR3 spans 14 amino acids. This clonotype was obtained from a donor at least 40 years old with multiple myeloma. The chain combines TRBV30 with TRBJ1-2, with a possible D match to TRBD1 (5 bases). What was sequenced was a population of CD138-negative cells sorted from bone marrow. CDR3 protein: CAWSDHRPNYGYTF. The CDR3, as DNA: TGTGCCTGGAGCGACCACAGGCCCAACTATGGCTACACCTTC.